Listed below are T cell receptor beta chains from one sample, sequenced in a study of shared clonotypes between healthy human individuals. Libraries were prepared by immunoSEQ multiplex PCR; TCRdb keeps only in-frame clonotypes and omits some of them. This sample has some 900,000 clones, with approximately 80% found just once. Sequencing input: memory CD4+ T cells sorted from blood. The receptors shown here come from a man between 18 and 29 years old in good health. The CDR3 runs from the conserved cysteine through the conserved F or W. A D gene is named only where the DNA matches it firmly. For some rows the clone size is stated as once, few or many, or as a class when expanded; others skip it.

NA,TRBD1,TRBJ1-1,TRBV6-1,TGTGCCAGCAGTTCAGGGGGACAAATGAACACTGAAGCTTTCTTT,CASSSGGQMNTEAFF
NA,NA,TRBJ1-1,TRBV18,TGTGCCAGCTCACCCCAGACACCGAACACTGAAGCTTTCTTT,CASSPQTPNTEAFF
NA,NA,TRBJ2-7,TRBV7-2,TGTGCCAGCAGCTTCTTAAACGAGCAGTACTTC,CASSFLNEQYF
NA,NA,TRBJ2-3,TRBV28,TGTGCCAGCGCCCAGGGAGCCCCAGATACGCAGTATTTT,CASAQGAPDTQYF
few,NA,TRBJ2-7,TRBV11-2,TGTGCCAGCAGCTTAGGTCAGGGCCCCTACGAGCAGTACTTC,CASSLGQGPYEQYF
NA,TRBD1,TRBJ2-1,TRBV11-3,TGTGCCAGCAGCGCGACAGGGAGTATAGGCAATGAGCAGTTCTTC,CASSATGSIGNEQFF
NA,TRBD2,TRBJ2-3,TRBV5-4,TGTGCCAGCAGCCACGGGGGGAGCACAGATACGCAGTATTTT,CASSHGGSTDTQYF
NA,NA,TRBJ2-3,TRBV5-1,TGCGCCAGCAGCGACACCACAGATACGCAGTATTTT,CASSDTTDTQYF
NA,TRBD2,TRBJ2-3,TRBV7-6,TGTGCCAGCAGCTTACCCTTAGCGGGCCAAGATACGCAGTATTTT,CASSLPLAGQDTQYF
NA,TRBD2,TRBJ2-7,TRBV30,TGTGCCTTAATCGACTTAGCGGGAGGGGGATCCTACGAGCAGTACTTC,CALIDLAGGGSYEQYF
NA,NA,TRBJ2-7,TRBV2,TGTGCCAGCAGTAAACAAACCGGGCCCTACGAGCAGTACTTC,CASSKQTGPYEQYF
NA,NA,TRBJ2-1,TRBV7-2,TGTGCCAGCAGTCTAAGGGGGGAGGGAAGCTCCTACAATGAGCAGTTCTTC,CASSLRGEGSSYNEQFF
few,NA,TRBJ2-3,TRBV28,TGTGCCAGCACTTCATCAGGGGCCATCCATAGCACAGATACGCAGTATTTT,CASTSSGAIHSTDTQYF
NA,NA,TRBJ2-2,TRBV10-3,TGTGCCACTTCAGACGGCTACACCGGGGAGCTGTTTTTT,CATSDGYTGELFF
once,NA,TRBJ1-2,TRBV9,TGTGCCAGCAGCGTAGGCTCAGGGTTGGGTGGCTACACCTTC,CASSVGSGLGGYTF
NA,TRBD2,TRBJ2-3,TRBV2,TGTGCCAGCAGTGATCCGGGAGGGCGCACAGATACGCAGTATTTT,CASSDPGGRTDTQYF
NA,NA,TRBJ1-3,TRBV11-3,TGTGCCAGCAGCTTGAACTCTGGAAACACCATATATTTT,CASSLNSGNTIYF
NA,TRBD1,TRBJ1-1,TRBV10-3,TGTGCCATCAGTGAGTCCTCGACAGGGGGCTCTAAAGCTTTCTTT,CAISESSTGGSKAFF
NA,NA,TRBJ2-5,TRBV5-1,TGCGCCAGCAGCACCGGAGTGGGAGAGACCCAGTACTTC,CASSTGVGETQYF
NA,NA,TRBJ2-2,TRBV7-8,TGTGCCAGCAGCTTAGCATCGGGGTTTCCCGGGGAGCTGTTTTTT,CASSLASGFPGELFF
NA,TRBD2,TRBJ2-1,TRBV19,TGTGCCAGTAGTACCAAAACTAGCGGTTCCTACAATGAGCAGTTCTTC,CASSTKTSGSYNEQFF
once,NA,TRBJ2-1,TRBV11-3,TGTGCCAGCAGCTTAGAGAGGTCTGAGCAGTTCTTC,CASSLERSEQFF
few,NA,TRBJ2-3,TRBV29-1,TGCAGCGTTGAGGTGGGGTTTTATGGGGCAGATACGCAGTATTTT,CSVEVGFYGADTQYF
NA,NA,TRBJ1-4,TRBV2,TGTGCCAGCAGTGGACAGCAGAATGAAAAACTGTTTTTT,CASSGQQNEKLFF
NA,NA,TRBJ1-2,TRBV4-3,TGCGCCAGCAGCCAAGATGAGCGGGTGATGGCCTATGGCTACACCTTC,CASSQDERVMAYGYTF
NA,TRBD1,TRBJ2-7,TRBV11-2,TGTGCCAGCAGCTTAACGGACAGGGGAACCTACGAGCAGTACTTC,CASSLTDRGTYEQYF
once,NA,TRBJ2-7,TRBV27,TGTGCCAGCAGTAGGGGGGGCGCCCTTACCTACGAGCAGTACTTC,CASSRGGALTYEQYF
NA,NA,TRBJ1-6,TRBV11-2,TGTGCCAGCAGCCCATGGGCGCTCAGCTCCTATAATTCACCCCTCCACTTT,CASSPWALSSYNSPLHF
NA,NA,TRBJ2-7,TRBV18,TGTGCCAGCTCACCCTCCCGCTCCTACGAGCAGTACTTC,CASSPSRSYEQYF
once,NA,TRBJ2-3,TRBV25-1,TGTGCCAGCAGTGACGTACAGGTCACAGATACGCAGTATTTT,CASSDVQVTDTQYF
NA,NA,TRBJ1-1,TRBV5-4,TGTGCCAGCAGCTTGGAGGAACGGCCGAACACTGAAGCTTTCTTT,CASSLEERPNTEAFF
NA,NA,TRBJ1-2,TRBV7-2,TGTGCCGGCCTAAAAGGGAACTATGGCTACACCTTC,CAGLKGNYGYTF
NA,NA,TRBJ1-1,TRBV29-1,TGCAGCGTTGAAAGGACGGAAAACCCTGAAGCTTTCTTT,CSVERTENPEAFF
NA,NA,TRBJ1-3,TRBV10-3,TGTGCCATCAAGGGAGGTACGCTATCCCTCTCTGGAAACACCATATATTTT,CAIKGGTLSLSGNTIYF
NA,NA,TRBJ2-7,TRBV7-2,TGTGCCAGCAGCTTAGAATTGGGGTCCTACGAGCAGTACTTC,CASSLELGSYEQYF
NA,NA,TRBJ2-5,TRBV5-6,TGTGCCAGCAGCTTGGTAGGCGGACACCAAGAGACCCAGTACTTC,CASSLVGGHQETQYF
NA,NA,TRBJ1-4,TRBV2,TGTGCCAGCAGTGACAAGGGGACACGGGAAAAACTGTTTTTT,CASSDKGTREKLFF
NA,TRBD1,TRBJ2-7,TRBV10-1,TGCGCCAGCGGGGACAGACCCTACGAGCAGTACTTC,CASGDRPYEQYF
NA,NA,TRBJ1-1,TRBV6-5,TGTGCCAGCAGTTCCCGACAGCCACCCGAAGCTTTCTTT,CASSSRQPPEAFF
few,NA,TRBJ1-5,TRBV4-3,TGCGCCAGCAGCCAAGCAGGATTCAATCAGCCCCAGCATTTT,CASSQAGFNQPQHF
NA,NA,TRBJ2-6,TRBV9,TGTGCCAGCAGCCAAGACAGGAGCTCTGGGGCCAACGTCCTGACTTTC,CASSQDRSSGANVLTF
NA,TRBD1,TRBJ1-5,TRBV19,TGTGCCAGTAGTACTGGGACAGGGACCTACAATCAGCCCCAGCATTTT,CASSTGTGTYNQPQHF
NA,TRBD2,TRBJ2-3,TRBV7-3,TGTGCCAGCAGCTATAGCGGGGGTCCCGGTACGCAGTATTTT,CASSYSGGPGTQYF
NA,NA,TRBJ1-5,TRBV30,TGTGCCTGGAGTGGTCAGGGAGGAAATCAGCCCCAGCATTTT,CAWSGQGGNQPQHF
NA,NA,TRBJ1-2,TRBV23-1,TGCGCCAGCAGGCCTCGTAACTATGGCTACACCTTC,CASRPRNYGYTF
NA,NA,TRBJ1-1,TRBV25-1,TGTGCCAGCAGTGAAAAGGTATCGTCAAGAAGCACTGAAGCTTTCTTT,CASSEKVSSRSTEAFF
NA,TRBD1,TRBJ1-4,TRBV30,TGTGCCTGCTACGGGACAGGCCCGGGTGAAAAACTGTTTTTT,CACYGTGPGEKLFF